These 25 T cell receptor beta chains share one sample of origin, sequenced in a study of T cell repertoires in cytomegalovirus infection. TCRdb reanalysed the reads using MiXCR and keeps one entry per CDR3 protein. Found here are 150,000 to 200,000 distinct CDR3 sequences, under 15% of them singletons; the top ten hold 25% to 30%. The sequenced sample was PBMCs. These receptors originate from a human donor in good health (CMV status not recorded). Some clones in this sample may be carry-over from other donors' samples.

This clonotype was found many times. The gene calls are TRBV19 and TRBJ1-3; D not certain. V was clipped by 3 bases and J by 1 base, with 10 bases between them. This CDR3 comprises 15 residues. Germline V gives CDR1 LNHDA, CDR2 SQIVND (reference sequence). Here the CDR3 reads CASSIGGVSGNTIYF. CDR3 sequence (DNA): TGTGCCAGTAGTATCGGTGGGGTGTCTGGAAACACCATATATTTT.

This clonotype was found many times. The chain links TRBV28 to TRBJ2-7, with 8 bases identical to TRBD2. Looked up from germline, CDR1 is MDHEN and CDR2 is SYDVKM. J gave up 6 bases and V 2 bases, and 9 bases lay outside the gene matches. The CDR3 loop spans 15 amino acids. CDR3 nucleotide sequence: TGTGCCAGCAGTTTAGTTGGTAGCGGGACGCCCGAGCAGTACTTC. Its translation: CASSLVGSGTPEQYF. Filled out from reference TRBV28 and TRBJ2-7, the complete variable domain reads DVKVTQSSRYLVKRTGEKVFLECVQDMDHENMFWYRQDPGLGLRLIYFSYDVKMKEKGDIPEGYSVSREKKERFSLILESASTNQTSMYLCASSLVGSGTPEQYFGPGTRLTVT.

The J gene is TRBJ2-2, the V gene TRBV7-9; D unclear. The germline V gene encodes CDR1 SEHNR and CDR2 FQNEAQ (reference sequence). The CDR3 spans 12 residues. V gave up 6 bases and J gave up 6 bases, with 8 bases separating them. CDR3 DNA: TGTGCCAGCAGACAGCTATCCGGGGAGCTGTTTTTT. Translating gives CASRQLSGELFF.

The table lists this clonotype with many counts. The chain carries TRBV6-2 or TRBV6-3 and TRBJ1-1, with 9 bases aligning to TRBD1. The CDR3 extends over 11 amino acids. After removal of 4 bases from V and 11 bases from J, the junction contained 2 bases not matched to a gene. Per germline, CDR1 MNHEY and CDR2 SVGEGT. The CDR3 region is CASSFTGGAFF. DNA for the CDR3: TGTGCCAGCAGTTTCACAGGGGGCGCTTTCTTT.

This chain joins TRBV25-1 and TRBJ1-4, with D unclear. Between the trimmed V and J ends, which lost 6 bases and 7 bases, there was a span of 15 bases. Per germline, CDR1 MGHDK and CDR2 SYGVNS. This CDR3 region has 14 residues. The CDR3 DNA is TGTGCCAGCAGAGAAGACGGCTGGGGTGAAAAACTGTTTTTT. It translates to CASREDGWGEKLFF.

This clonotype showed up just a few times. This sequence joins TRBV7-9 and TRBJ1-1; weak D call: TRBD1 (5 bases). In germline, CDR1 is SEHNR, CDR2 FQNEAQ (reference sequence). V was pared by 6 bases and J by 6 bases, with 14 bases between. This CDR3 is built from 13 residues. The CDR3 nucleotides read TGTGCCAGCAGTATGAGGGGAGAGGCTGAAGCTTTCTTT. Its protein is CASSMRGEAEAFF.

This chain uses TRBV28 with TRBJ2-7; 7 nucleotides align to TRBD1. The germline gives CDR1 MDHEN, CDR2 SYDVKM. Germline trimming cut 6 bases from V and 6 bases from J; bases unmatched to any gene: 11. The length of the CDR3 is 14 residues. CDR3 sequence: CASSTGENYIEQYF. CDR3 nucleotides: TGTGCCAGCAGCACAGGGGAAAATTATATCGAGCAGTACTTC.

The chain carries TRBV5-6 and TRBJ1-1; 10 nucleotides agree with TRBD1. The CDR3 has 13 amino acids. Germline loops: CDR1 SGHDT, CDR2 YYEEEE. With V trimmed by 5 bases and J by 4 bases, 2 bases remained unmatched. The CDR3 spells CASRGQGSTEAFF. CDR3 sequence (DNA): TGTGCCAGCAGGGGACAGGGGAGCACTGAAGCTTTCTTT. Complete variable domain (other parts from reference TRBV5-6 and TRBJ1-1): DAGVTQSPTHLIKTRGQQVTLRCSPKSGHDTVSWYQQALGQGPQFIFQYYEEEERQRGNFPDRFSGHQFPNYSSELNVNALLLGDSALYLCASRGQGSTEAFFGQGTRLTVV.

This clonotype was picked up a small number of times. Here the CDR3 reads CASSLLGPVGNEQFF. The CDR3 bases are TGTGCCAGCAGCTTACTCGGGCCAGTGGGCAATGAGCAGTTCTTC. The rearrangement links TRBV7-8 to TRBJ2-1; no clear D gene. The V end lost 2 bases, the J end lost 6 bases, and 14 bases lay between the germline ends. The CDR3 sequence is 15 residues long. The germline CDR1 and CDR2 sequences are SGHVS and FQNEAQ.

The sample holds many counts of this clonotype. This sequence joins TRBV5-5 and TRBJ2-2; 7 bases map to TRBD1. The CDR3 spans 14 residues. Germline-derived CDR1 and CDR2 are SGHKS and YYEKEE (reference sequence). J lost 3 bases, V lost 2 bases, and 1 base had no gene match. The CDR3 sequence is CASSFTGDTGELFF. The CDR3 DNA reads as TGTGCCAGCAGCTTTACAGGGGACACCGGGGAGCTGTTTTTT.

This clonotype has at least ten counts. The CDR3 sequence is CASSQVGSHYGYTF. Here the CDR3 DNA reads TGCGCCAGCAGCCAAGTAGGCAGCCACTATGGCTACACCTTC. The chain is built from TRBV4-1 and TRBJ1-2; D uncertain. Trimming left V 1 base short and J 3 bases short, with 9 bases between. This CDR3 spans 14 amino acids. Germline loops: CDR1 MGHRA, CDR2 YSYEKL.

This clonotype was detected many times. The gene calls are TRBV28 and TRBJ1-3, with D hard to call. Germline V gene data show CDR1 as MDHEN and CDR2 as SYDVKM. The CDR3 contains 12 residues. V lost 7 bases, J lost 8 bases, and 12 bases lay in between. The CDR3 DNA reads TGTGCCAGCAACCAAGGCGCGGACACCATATATTTT. Amino acid sequence: CASNQGADTIYF.

V usage is TRBV6-5 and J usage is TRBJ2-3; TRBD1 matches at 7 bases. The CDR3 loop spans 16 amino acids. Unmatched junction bases numbered 9, after V lost 4 bases and J lost 2 bases. Germline CDR1 MNHEY, CDR2 SVGAGI. CDR3: CASSWDSPSITDTQYF. Written as DNA, the CDR3 is TGTGCCAGCAGTTGGGACAGCCCCAGTATCACAGATACGCAGTATTTT.

Ten or more counts support this clonotype. The chain links TRBV14 to TRBJ1-3; no firm D call. The CDR3 extends over 18 amino acids. CDR1 is SGHDN, CDR2 FVKESK, per germline. V was trimmed by 4 bases and J by 2 bases, leaving 21 bases between them. The chain's CDR3 is CASSLPLERSTPGNTIYF. The CDR3 DNA sequence: TGTGCCAGCAGCCTACCCCTCGAACGGTCAACACCTGGAAACACCATATATTTT.

The chain couples TRBV6-2 or TRBV6-3 to TRBJ2-7, with no clear D. The CDR3 consists of 12 residues. Trimming cost V 6 bases and J 5 bases, with 11 bases left between them. Germline loops: CDR1 MNHEY, CDR2 SVGEGT. The CDR3 sequence: CASSGIRDEQYF. The CDR3 DNA sequence: TGTGCCAGCAGCGGAATTCGGGACGAGCAGTACTTC.

Concerning this clonotype: This may arise from a read error, as a much more abundant clone is one base away. V usage is TRBV14 and J usage is TRBJ1-1, with no clear D. This CDR3 region has 17 residues. Germline values: CDR1 SGHDN, CDR2 FVKESK. The CDR3 nucleotides read TGTGCCTGCAGCCAAGAAGGACTCGGACGTCTGAACACTGAAGCTTTCTTT. Translated: CACSQEGLGRLNTEAFF.

The V and J genes are TRBV4-1 and TRBJ1-1; D is undetermined. With 0 bases removed from V and 0 bases from J, the gap between germline ends came to 11 bases. CDR3 length: 16 residues. CDR1 is MGHRA, CDR2 YSYEKL, per germline. The CDR3 bases are TGCGCCAGCAGCCAAGATCCCGCAGGCATGAACACTGAAGCTTTCTTT. Translation gives CASSQDPAGMNTEAFF.

In this sample, this clonotype turned up many times. The chain is built from TRBV28 and TRBJ2-1; D may be TRBD2 (5 bases). Germline CDR1 reads MDHEN; CDR2 reads SYDVKM. V was shortened by 8 bases and J by 5 bases, with 13 bases between the two germline ends. CDR3 length equals 13 residues. CDR3 loop: CASPASGNNEQFF. DNA of the CDR3: TGTGCCAGCCCGGCGAGCGGAAACAATGAGCAGTTCTTC. Full variable domain (remainder filled in from reference TRBV28 and TRBJ2-1): DVKVTQSSRYLVKRTGEKVFLECVQDMDHENMFWYRQDPGLGLRLIYFSYDVKMKEKGDIPEGYSVSREKKERFSLILESASTNQTSMYLCASPASGNNEQFFGPGTRLTVL.

V usage is TRBV6-1 and J usage is TRBJ2-4; unclear D gene. The ends were cut back, 5 bases at V and 0 bases at J, with 11 bases in the middle. This CDR3 spans 15 amino acids. Germline CDR1 and CDR2: MNHNS and SASEGT. The CDR3 is CASSPIHIAKNIQYF. As DNA, the CDR3 is TGTGCCAGCAGTCCTATCCATATAGCCAAAAACATTCAGTACTTC.

This clonotype was counted ten times or more. The chain links TRBV6-4 to TRBJ2-1; 9 bases are shared with TRBD2. Unmatched junction bases numbered 8, after V lost 2 bases and J lost 9 bases. This CDR3 has 15 amino acids. Germline CDR1 MRHNA, CDR2 SNTAGT. For the CDR3, the DNA is TGTGCCAGCAGTGACGAAGCGGGGGGACTCCGTGAGCAGTTCTTC. Its translation: CASSDEAGGLREQFF.

This clonotype turned up a few times. The germline gene is not matched at one end of the junction; a read error may be the cause. The chain has TRBV12-3 or TRBV12-4 and TRBJ2-7; 9 positions agree with TRBD1. This CDR3 has 14 residues. DNA of the CDR3: TGTGCCAGCAGTCTGGCATCACAGGGGGCGTTGTCGAACTTC. It encodes CASSLASQGALSNF.

This clonotype occurred a few times. The rearrangement links TRBV7-6 to TRBJ2-2, with 8 bases fitting TRBD1. From germline, CDR1 is SGHVS and CDR2 FNYEAQ. J was trimmed by 0 bases and V by 5 bases; bases with no gene match: 5. CDR3 length: 16 residues. The DNA of the CDR3 is TGTGCCAGCAGCCTCGCAGGGGGCGCGAACACCGGGGAGCTGTTTTTT. The encoded protein is CASSLAGGANTGELFF.

Only one count was recorded for this clonotype. The V gene is TRBV5-6, the J gene TRBJ2-1; 8 bases are a match to TRBD1. This CDR3 is built from 13 residues. With 1 base clipped from V and 10 bases from J, the junction kept 4 bases outside the gene matches. Germline V gene data show CDR1 as SGHDT and CDR2 as YYEEEE. CDR3 DNA: TGTGCCAGCAGCTTGCCACAGGGGGAAGAGCAGTTCTTC. Its protein is CASSLPQGEEQFF.

This clonotype has ten or more counts. The V and J genes are TRBV7-2 and TRBJ2-7; 7 nucleotides align to TRBD1. After removal of 4 bases from V and 2 bases from J, the junction contained 5 bases not matched to a gene. The CDR3 contains 14 residues. Germline V lookup: CDR1 SGHTA, CDR2 FQGNSA. CDR3 sequence (DNA): TGTGCCAGCAGCTCCCGGGACAGAACCTACGAGCAGTACTTC. Amino acids: CASSSRDRTYEQYF.

The V gene is TRBV20-1, the J gene TRBJ1-2; 9 bases agree with TRBD1. The CDR3 runs to 14 residues. Germline CDR1 DFQATT, CDR2 SNEGSKA (reference sequence). Trimming at V came to 0 bases and at J to 3 bases, leaving 2 bases not matched to a gene. The CDR3 spells CSAREDRGYYGYTF. CDR3 DNA sequence: TGCAGTGCTAGAGAGGACAGGGGATACTATGGCTACACCTTC.